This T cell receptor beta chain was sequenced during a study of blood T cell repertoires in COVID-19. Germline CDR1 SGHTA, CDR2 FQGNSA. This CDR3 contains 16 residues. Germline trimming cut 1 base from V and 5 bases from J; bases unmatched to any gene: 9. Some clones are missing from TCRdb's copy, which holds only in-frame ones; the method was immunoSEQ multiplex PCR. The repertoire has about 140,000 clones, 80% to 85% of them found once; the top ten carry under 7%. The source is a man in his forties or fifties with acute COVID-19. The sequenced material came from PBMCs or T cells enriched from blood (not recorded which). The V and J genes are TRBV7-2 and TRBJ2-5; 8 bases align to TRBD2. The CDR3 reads CASSLVGGENRETQYF. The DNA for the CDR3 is TGTGCCAGCAGCTTAGTCGGGGGGGAAAATCGGGAGACCCAGTACTTC.